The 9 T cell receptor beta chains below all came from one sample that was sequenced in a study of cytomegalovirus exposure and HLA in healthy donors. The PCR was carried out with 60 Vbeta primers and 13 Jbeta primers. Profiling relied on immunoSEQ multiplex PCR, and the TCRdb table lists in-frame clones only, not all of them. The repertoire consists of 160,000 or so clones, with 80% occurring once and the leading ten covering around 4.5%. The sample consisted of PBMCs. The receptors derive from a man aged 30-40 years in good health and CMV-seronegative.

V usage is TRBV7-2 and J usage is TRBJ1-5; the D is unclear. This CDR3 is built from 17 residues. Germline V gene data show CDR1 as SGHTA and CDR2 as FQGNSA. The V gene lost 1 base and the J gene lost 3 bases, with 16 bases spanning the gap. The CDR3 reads CASSLDWATPANQPQHF. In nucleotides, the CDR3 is TGTGCCAGCAGCTTAGACTGGGCTACTCCGGCCAATCAGCCCCAGCATTTT.

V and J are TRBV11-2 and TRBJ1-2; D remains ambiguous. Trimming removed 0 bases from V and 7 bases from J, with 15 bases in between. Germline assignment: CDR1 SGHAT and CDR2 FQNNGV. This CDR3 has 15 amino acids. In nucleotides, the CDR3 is TGTGCCAGCAGCTTAGATCGACCGGGTGAGGGTGGCTACACCTTC. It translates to CASSLDRPGEGGYTF. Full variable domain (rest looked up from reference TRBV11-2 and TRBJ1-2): EAGVAQSPRYKIIEKRQSVAFWCNPISGHATLYWYQQILGQGPKLLIQFQNNGVVDDSQLPKDRFSAERLKGVDSTLKIQPAKLEDSAVYLCASSLDRPGEGGYTFGSGTRLTVV.

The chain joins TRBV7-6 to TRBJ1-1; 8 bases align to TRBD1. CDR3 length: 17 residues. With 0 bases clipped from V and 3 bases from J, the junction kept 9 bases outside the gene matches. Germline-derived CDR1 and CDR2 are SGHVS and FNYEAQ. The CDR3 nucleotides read TGTGCCAGCAGCTTAGCGCCCCAGGGGGCGCAGTACACTGAAGCTTTCTTT. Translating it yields CASSLAPQGAQYTEAFF. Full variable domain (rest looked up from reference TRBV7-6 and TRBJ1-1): GAGVSQSPRYKVTKRGQDVALRCDPISGHVSLYWYRQALGQGPEFLTYFNYEAQQDKSGLPNDRFSAERPEGSISTLTIQRTEQRDSAMYRCASSLAPQGAQYTEAFFGQGTRLTVV.

CDR3 amino acids: CASSLDTAGLGEQFF. CDR3 coding DNA: TGTGCCAGCAGCTTAGATACGGCAGGGTTGGGCGAGCAGTTCTTC. This sequence joins TRBV7-8 and TRBJ2-1; a possible D gene is TRBD1 (5 bases). Germline CDR1 SGHVS, CDR2 FQNEAQ. The CDR3 loop spans 15 amino acids. V was trimmed by 1 base and J by 10 bases, leaving 17 bases between them.

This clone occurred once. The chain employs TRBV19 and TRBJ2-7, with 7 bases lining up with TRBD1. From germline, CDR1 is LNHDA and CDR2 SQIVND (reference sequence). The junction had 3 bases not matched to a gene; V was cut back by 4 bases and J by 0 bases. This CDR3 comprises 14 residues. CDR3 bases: TGTGCCAGTAGTACCACAGGGGCCTCCTACGAGCAGTACTTC. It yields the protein CASSTTGASYEQYF.

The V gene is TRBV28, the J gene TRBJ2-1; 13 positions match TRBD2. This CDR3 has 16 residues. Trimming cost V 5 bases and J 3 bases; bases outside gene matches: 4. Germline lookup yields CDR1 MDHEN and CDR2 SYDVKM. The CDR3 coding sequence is TGTGCCAGCAGTCTGTGGACTAGCGGGGGCTACAATGAGCAGTTCTTC. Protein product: CASSLWTSGGYNEQFF.

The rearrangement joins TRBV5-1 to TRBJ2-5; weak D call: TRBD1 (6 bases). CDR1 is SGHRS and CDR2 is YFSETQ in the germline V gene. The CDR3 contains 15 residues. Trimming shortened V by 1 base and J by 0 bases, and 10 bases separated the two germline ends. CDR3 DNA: TGCGCCAGCAGCTTGAAGACAGGATACCAAGAGACCCAGTACTTC. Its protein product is CASSLKTGYQETQYF.

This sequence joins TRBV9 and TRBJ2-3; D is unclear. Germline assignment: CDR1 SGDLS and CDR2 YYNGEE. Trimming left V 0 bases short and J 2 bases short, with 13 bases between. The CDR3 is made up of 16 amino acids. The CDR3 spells CASSVGSDGATDTQYF. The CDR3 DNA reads TGTGCCAGCAGCGTAGGGAGCGACGGCGCCACAGATACGCAGTATTTT.

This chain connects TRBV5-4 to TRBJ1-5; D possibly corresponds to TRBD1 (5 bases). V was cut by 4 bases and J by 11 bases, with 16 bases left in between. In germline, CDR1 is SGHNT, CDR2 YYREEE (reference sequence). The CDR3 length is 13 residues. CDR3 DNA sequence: TGTGCCAGCAGCCTCAATGCAGGGAACTCCCAGCATTTT. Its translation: CASSLNAGNSQHF.